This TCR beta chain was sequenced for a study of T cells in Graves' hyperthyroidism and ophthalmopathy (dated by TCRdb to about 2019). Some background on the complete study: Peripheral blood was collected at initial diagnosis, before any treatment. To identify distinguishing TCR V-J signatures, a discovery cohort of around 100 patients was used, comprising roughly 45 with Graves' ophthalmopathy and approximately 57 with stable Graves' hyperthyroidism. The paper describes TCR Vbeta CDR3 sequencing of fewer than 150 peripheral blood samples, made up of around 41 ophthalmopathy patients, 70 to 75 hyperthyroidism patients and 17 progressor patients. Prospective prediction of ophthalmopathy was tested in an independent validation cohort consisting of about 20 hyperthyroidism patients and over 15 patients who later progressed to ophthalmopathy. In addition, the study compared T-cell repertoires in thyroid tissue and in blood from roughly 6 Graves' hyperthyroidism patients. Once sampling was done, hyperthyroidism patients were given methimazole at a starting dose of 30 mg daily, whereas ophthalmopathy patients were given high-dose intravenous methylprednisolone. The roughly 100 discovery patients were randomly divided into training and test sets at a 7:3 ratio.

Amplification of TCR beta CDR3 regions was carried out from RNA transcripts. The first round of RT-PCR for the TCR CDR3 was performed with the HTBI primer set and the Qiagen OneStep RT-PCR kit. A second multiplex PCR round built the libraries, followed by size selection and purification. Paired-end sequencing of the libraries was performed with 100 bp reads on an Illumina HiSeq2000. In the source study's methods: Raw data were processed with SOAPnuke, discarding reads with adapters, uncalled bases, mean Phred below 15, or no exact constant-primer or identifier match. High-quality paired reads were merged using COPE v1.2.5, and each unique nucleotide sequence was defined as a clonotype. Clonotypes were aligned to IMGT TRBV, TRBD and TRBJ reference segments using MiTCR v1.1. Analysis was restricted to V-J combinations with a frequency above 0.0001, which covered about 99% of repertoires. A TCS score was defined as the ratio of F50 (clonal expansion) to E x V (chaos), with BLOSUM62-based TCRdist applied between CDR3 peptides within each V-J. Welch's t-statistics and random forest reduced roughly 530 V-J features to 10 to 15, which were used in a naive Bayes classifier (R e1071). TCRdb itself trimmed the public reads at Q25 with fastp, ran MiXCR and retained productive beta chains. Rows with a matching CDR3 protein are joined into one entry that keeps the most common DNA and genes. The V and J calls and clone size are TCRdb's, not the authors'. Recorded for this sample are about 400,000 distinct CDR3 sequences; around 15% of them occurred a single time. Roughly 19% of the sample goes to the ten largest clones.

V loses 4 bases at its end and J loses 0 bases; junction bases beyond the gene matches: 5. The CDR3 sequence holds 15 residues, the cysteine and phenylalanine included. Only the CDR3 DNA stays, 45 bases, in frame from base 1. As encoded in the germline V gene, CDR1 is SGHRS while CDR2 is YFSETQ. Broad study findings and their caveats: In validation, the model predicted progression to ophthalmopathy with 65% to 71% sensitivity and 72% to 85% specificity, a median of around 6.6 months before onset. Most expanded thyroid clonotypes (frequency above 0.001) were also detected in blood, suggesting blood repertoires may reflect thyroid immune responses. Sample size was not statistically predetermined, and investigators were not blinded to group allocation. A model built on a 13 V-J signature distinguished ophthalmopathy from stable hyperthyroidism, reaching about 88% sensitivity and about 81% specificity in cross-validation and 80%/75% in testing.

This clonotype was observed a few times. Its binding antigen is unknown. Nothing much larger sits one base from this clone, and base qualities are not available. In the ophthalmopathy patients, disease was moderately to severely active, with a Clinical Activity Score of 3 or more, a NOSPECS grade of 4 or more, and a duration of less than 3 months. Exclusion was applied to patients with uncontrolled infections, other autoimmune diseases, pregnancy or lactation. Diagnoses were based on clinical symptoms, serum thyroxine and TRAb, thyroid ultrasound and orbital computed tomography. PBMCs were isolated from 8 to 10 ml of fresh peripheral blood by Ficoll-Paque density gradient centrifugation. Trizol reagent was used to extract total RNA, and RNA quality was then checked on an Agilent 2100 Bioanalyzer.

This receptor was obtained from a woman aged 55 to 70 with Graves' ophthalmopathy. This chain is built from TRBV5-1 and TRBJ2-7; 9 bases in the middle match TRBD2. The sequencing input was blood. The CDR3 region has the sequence CASSGLAGSSYEQYF. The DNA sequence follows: TGCGCCAGCAGCGGGCTAGCGGGATCCTCCTACGAGCAGTACTTC.